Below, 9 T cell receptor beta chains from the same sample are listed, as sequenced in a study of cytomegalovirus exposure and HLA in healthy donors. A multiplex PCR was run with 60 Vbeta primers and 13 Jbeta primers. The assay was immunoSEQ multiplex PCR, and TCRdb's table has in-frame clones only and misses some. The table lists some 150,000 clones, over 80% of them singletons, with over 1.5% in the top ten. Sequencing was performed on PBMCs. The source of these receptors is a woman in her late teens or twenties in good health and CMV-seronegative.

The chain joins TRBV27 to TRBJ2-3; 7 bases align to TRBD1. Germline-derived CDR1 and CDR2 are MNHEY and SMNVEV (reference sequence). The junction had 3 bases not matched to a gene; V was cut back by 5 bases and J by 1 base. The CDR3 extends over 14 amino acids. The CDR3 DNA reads TGTGCCAGCAGTCCAGGACAGGGCACAGATACGCAGTATTTT. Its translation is CASSPGQGTDTQYF.

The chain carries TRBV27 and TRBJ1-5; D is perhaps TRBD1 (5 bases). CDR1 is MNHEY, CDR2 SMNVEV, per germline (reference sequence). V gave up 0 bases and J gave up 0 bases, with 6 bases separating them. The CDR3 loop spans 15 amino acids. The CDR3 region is CASSLSGGSNQPQHF. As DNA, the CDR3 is TGTGCCAGCAGTTTATCGGGGGGTAGCAATCAGCCCCAGCATTTT.

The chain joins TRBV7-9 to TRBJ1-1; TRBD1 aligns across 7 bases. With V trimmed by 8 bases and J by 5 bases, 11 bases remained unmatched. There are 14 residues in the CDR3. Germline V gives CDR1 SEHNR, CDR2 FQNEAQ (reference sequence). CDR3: CASGPGGVVTEAFF. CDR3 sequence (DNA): TGTGCCAGCGGACCAGGGGGTGTAGTTACTGAAGCTTTCTTT.

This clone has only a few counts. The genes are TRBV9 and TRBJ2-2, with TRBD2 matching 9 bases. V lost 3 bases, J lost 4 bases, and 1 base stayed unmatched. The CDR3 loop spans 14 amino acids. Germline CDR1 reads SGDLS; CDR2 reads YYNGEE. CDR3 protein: CASSGRGGTGELFF. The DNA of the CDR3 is TGTGCCAGCAGCGGGCGGGGGGGCACCGGGGAGCTGTTTTTT.

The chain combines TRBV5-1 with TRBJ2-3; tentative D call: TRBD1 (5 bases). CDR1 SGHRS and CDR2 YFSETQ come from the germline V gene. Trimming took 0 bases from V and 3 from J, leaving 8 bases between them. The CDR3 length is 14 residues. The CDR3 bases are TGCGCCAGCAGCTTGGAGACAGTTACAGATACGCAGTATTTT. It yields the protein CASSLETVTDTQYF.

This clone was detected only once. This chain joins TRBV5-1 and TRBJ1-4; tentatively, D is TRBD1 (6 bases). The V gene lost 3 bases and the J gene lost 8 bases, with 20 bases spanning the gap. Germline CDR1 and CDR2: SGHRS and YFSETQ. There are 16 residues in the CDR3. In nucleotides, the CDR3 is TGCGCCAGCAGCTACAAGGGCGGACCGAGGGGGGAAAAACTGTTTTTT. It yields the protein CASSYKGGPRGEKLFF.

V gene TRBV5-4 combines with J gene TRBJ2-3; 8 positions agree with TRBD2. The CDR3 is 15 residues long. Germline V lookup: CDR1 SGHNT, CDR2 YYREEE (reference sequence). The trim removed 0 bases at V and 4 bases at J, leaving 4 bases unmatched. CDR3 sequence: CASSLEAGESDTQYF. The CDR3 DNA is TGTGCCAGCAGCTTGGAAGCGGGGGAGTCAGATACGCAGTATTTT.

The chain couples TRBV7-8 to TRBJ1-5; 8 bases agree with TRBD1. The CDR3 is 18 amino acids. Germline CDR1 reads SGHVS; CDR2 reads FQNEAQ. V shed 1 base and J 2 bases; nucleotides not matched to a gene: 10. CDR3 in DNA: TGTGCCAGCAGCTTAGAAGGGCAGGGGGCGACCGGCAATCAGCCCCAGCATTTT. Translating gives CASSLEGQGATGNQPQHF.

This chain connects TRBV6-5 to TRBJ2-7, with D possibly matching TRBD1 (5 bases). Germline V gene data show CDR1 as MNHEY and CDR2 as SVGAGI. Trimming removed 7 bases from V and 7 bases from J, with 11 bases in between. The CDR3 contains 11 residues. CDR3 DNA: TGTGCCAGCACCCAAGGGGCAGAGCAGTACTTC. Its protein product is CASTQGAEQYF.